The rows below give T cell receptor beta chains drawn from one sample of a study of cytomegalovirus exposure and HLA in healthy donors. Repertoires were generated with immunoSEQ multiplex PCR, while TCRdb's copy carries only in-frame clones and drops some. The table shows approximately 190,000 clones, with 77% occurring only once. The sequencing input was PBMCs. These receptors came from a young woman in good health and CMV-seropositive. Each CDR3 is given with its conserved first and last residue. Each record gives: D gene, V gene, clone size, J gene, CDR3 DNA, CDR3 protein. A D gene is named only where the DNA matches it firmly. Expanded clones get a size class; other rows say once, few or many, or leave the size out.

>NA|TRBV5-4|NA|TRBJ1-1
TGTGCCAGCAGCTTGGCCCTGGGGCGCAACACTGAAGCTTTCTTT
CASSLALGRNTEAFF
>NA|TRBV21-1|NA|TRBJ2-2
TGTGCCAGCAGCGGGAGGGGTCTAGCGGGGGACACCGGGGAGCTGTTTTTT
CASSGRGLAGDTGELFF
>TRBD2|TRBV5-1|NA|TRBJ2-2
TGCGCCAGCAGCTTGGAAGTAGCGGGAAGAGGGGAGCTGTTTTTT
CASSLEVAGRGELFF
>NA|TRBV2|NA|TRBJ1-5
TGTGCCAGCTCACAGGGAAATCAGCCCCAGCATTTT
CASSQGNQPQHF
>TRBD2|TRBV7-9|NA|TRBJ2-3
TGTGCCAGCACCGAAGGGCTAGCGGGAGGCACAGATACGCAGTATTTT
CASTEGLAGGTDTQYF
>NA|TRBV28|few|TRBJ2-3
TGTGCCAGCAGTTCCTGGTCCCCTAACACAGATACGCAGTATTTT
CASSSWSPNTDTQYF
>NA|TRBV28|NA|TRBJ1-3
TGTGCCAGCAGCACGGGACACTCTTCTGGAAACACCATATATTTT
CASSTGHSSGNTIYF
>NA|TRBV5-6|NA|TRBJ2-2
TGTGCCAGCAGCTCTTGGGGCGCGGGGCAAACCGGGGAGCTGTTTTTT
CASSSWGAGQTGELFF
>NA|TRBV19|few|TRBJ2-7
TGTGCCAGTAGTATCCCCGGCTCCTACGAGCAGTACTTC
CASSIPGSYEQYF
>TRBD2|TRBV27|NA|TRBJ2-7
TGTGCCAGCAGTCCGACTAGCGCCCAAAGCTCCTACGAGCAGTACTTC
CASSPTSAQSSYEQYF
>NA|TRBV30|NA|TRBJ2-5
TGTGCCTGGACCTCCCGGGACTGGACCCAGTACTTC
CAWTSRDWTQYF
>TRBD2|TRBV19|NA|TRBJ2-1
TGTGCCAGTAGTATCGCGGGAGGCGCCTACAATGAGCAGTTCTTC
CASSIAGGAYNEQFF
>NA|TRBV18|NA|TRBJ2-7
TGTGCCAGCTCATCCAGCTCCTACGAGCAGTACTTC
CASSSSSYEQYF
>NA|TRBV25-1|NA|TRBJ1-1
TGTGCCAGCAGTGAATATCCGCAGGGCCAGGGTGAAGCTTTCTTT
CASSEYPQGQGEAFF
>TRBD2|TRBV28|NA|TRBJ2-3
TGTGCCAGCAGTTTGGGACTAGCGGGGGGGACAGCGCCAGATACGCAGTATTTT
CASSLGLAGGTAPDTQYF
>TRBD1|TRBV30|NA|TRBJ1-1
TGTGCCTGGAGGGATAAGGGACAGGGGGCTGGGGCTGAAGCTTTCTTT
CAWRDKGQGAGAEAFF
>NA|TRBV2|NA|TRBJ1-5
TGTGCCAGCAACCGGGGTAGCAATCAGCCCCAGCATTTT
CASNRGSNQPQHF
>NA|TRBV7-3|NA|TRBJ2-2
TGTGCCAGCAGCTCCTCCCGGACACGCACCGGGGAGCTGTTTTTT
CASSSSRTRTGELFF
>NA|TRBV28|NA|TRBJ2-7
TGTGCCAGCAGTCTACAGGTCTCCTACGAGCAGTACTTC
CASSLQVSYEQYF
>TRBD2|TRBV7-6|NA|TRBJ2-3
TGTGCCAGCAGCTTAGAGGCGGGGGGGAGGACCGGCACAGATACGCAGTATTTT
CASSLEAGGRTGTDTQYF
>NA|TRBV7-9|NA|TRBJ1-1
TGTGCCAGCAGCTTAGGTAGTGTGCTGAACACTGAAGCTTTCTTT
CASSLGSVLNTEAFF
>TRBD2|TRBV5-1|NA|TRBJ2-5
TGCGCCAGTAGCGGGGGGAACCAAGAGACCCAGTACTTC
CASSGGNQETQYF
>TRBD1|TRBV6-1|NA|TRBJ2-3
TGTGCCAGCAGACAGGACAGGGGGACAGATACGCAGTATTTT
CASRQDRGTDTQYF
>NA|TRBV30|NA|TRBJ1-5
TGTGCCCTAGGAGGGCAGGGCTTAAGCAATCAGCCCCAGCATTTT
CALGGQGLSNQPQHF
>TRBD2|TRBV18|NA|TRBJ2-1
TGTGCCAGCTCACCACTTTTACGGGGGGACTGGAATGAGCAGTTCTTC
CASSPLLRGDWNEQFF
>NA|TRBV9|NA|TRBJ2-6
TGTGCCAGCAGCGCCCTAGGGGGTGCCGGGGCCAACGTCCTGACTTTC
CASSALGGAGANVLTF
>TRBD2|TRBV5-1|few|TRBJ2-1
TGCGCCAGCTGGAAAGCGGGAGCGGAGATGAATGAGCAGTTCTTC
CASWKAGAEMNEQFF
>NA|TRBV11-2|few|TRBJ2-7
TGTGCCAGCAGCTTAGAGGCCAGGGTGAGCGAGCAGTACTTC
CASSLEARVSEQYF
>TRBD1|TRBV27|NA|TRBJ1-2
TGTGCCAGCAGTTCGAATACCGGGACAGGGGTTGGCTACACCTTC
CASSSNTGTGVGYTF
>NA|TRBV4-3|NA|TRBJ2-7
TGCGCCAGCAGCCAAGATTGGCGGGACCCCTACGAGCAGTACTTC
CASSQDWRDPYEQYF
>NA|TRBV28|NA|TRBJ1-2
TGTGCCAGCAGTTTGCGGCACGACTATGGCTACACCTTC
CASSLRHDYGYTF
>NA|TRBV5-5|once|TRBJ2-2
TGTGCCAGCAGCTTAGGGCGGGTCGGCGGCGGGGAGCTGTTTTTT
CASSLGRVGGGELFF
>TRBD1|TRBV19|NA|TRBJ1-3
TGTGCCAGTAGTTTTGGGGACAGCGGTTATACCATCTCTGGAAACACCATATATTTT
CASSFGDSGYTISGNTIYF
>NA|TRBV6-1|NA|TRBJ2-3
TGTGCCAGCAGTGAAACACTGGATCGGAGAGATACGCAGTATTTT
CASSETLDRRDTQYF
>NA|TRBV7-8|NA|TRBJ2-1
TGTGCCAGCAGCTTCTCCTCGAACCGCCCGAGGGGGTACAATGAGCAGTTCTTC
CASSFSSNRPRGYNEQFF
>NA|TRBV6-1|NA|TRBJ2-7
TGTGCCAGCAGTGGAGACAGTTACGAGCAGTACTTC
CASSGDSYEQYF
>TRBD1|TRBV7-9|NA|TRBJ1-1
TGTGCCAGCAGCTTAGAGAACGCCAGGGGGCCAGGTGACACTGAAGCTTTCTTT
CASSLENARGPGDTEAFF
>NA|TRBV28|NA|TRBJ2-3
TGTGCCAGCAACCAGGGCGGGGCAACAGATACGCAGTATTTT
CASNQGGATDTQYF
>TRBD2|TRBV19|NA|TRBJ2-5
TGTGCCAGTAGTCGGTCTGGCGGGAGGGAAGAGACCCAGTACTTC
CASSRSGGREETQYF
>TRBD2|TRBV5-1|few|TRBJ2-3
TGCGCCAGCAGCTATTTAGCGGGAGGCAACACAGATACGCAGTATTTT
CASSYLAGGNTDTQYF
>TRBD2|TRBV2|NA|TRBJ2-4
TGTGCCAGCAGTGAGGGCCGGGGACTAGCCGGTGTCATTCAGTACTTC
CASSEGRGLAGVIQYF
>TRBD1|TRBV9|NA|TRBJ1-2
TGTGCCAGCAGCCCCGCGGACAGGGGAAGGGATGGCTACACCTTC
CASSPADRGRDGYTF
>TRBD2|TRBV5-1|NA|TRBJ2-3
TGCGCCAGCAGCGGAATAGCGGGAGGCGGGAATACGCAGTATTTT
CASSGIAGGGNTQYF
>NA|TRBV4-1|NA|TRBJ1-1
TGCGCCAGCAGCCAAGATCAGGGCAGAGGTCCTGAAGCTTTCTTT
CASSQDQGRGPEAFF
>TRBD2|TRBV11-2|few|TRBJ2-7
TGTGCCAGCAGCTTAGTGGGGACTAGCTCCTACGAGCAGTACTTC
CASSLVGTSSYEQYF
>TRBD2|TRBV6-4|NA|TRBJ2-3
TGTGCCAGCAGTGACGGCGGGGGAGCGGATACGCAGTATTTT
CASSDGGGADTQYF
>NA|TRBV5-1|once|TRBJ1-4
TGCGCCAGCAGCGTGCGTCCTCAGGGTGAAAAACTGTTTTTT
CASSVRPQGEKLFF
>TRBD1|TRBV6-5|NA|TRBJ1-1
TGTGCCAGTACAGGGGGAACTGAAGCTTTCTTT
CASTGGTEAFF
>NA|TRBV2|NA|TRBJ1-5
TGTGCCAGCACCACGGGGGATTACCGTCAGCCCCAGCATTTT
CASTTGDYRQPQHF
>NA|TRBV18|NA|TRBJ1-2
TGTGCCAGCTCACCGATAAAAGGGGGAGTCTATGGCTACACCTTC
CASSPIKGGVYGYTF
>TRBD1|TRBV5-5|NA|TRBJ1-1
TGTGCCAGCAGCAAGACAGGGGGGAACACTGAAGCTTTCTTT
CASSKTGGNTEAFF
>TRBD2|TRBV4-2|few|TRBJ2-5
TGTGCCAGCAGCCTCGGGACTAGCGGGGGAGAGACCCAGTACTTC
CASSLGTSGGETQYF
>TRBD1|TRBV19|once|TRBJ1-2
TGTGCCAGTAGGGACAGGATATATGGCTACACCTTC
CASRDRIYGYTF